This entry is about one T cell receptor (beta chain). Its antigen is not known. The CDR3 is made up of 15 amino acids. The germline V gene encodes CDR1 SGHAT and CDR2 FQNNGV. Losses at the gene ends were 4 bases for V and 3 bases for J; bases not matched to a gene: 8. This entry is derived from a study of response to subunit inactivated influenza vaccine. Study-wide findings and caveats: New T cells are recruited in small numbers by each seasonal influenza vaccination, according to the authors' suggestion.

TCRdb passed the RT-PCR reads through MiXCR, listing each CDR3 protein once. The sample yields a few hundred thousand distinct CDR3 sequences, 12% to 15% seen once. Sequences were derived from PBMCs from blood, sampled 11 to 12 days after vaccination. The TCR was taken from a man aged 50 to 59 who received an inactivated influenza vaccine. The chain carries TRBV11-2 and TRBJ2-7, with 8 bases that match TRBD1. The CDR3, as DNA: TGTGCCAGCAGCTACCATGCCGACAGGGGCTACGAGCAGTACTTC. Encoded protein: CASSYHADRGYEQYF.